Shown below are 18 T cell receptor beta chains from a single sample sequenced in a study of T cell repertoires in cytomegalovirus infection. TCRdb reprocessed the reads with MiXCR, giving one entry per CDR3 protein. Counted here are about 310,000 distinct CDR3 sequences, around 9.6% occurring once; the ten biggest clones make up around 2.5%. Sequencing was done on a sample of PBMCs. The source of these receptors is a human donor in good health (CMV status not recorded). Some clones in this sample may be carry-over from other donors' samples.

This clonotype occurred a few times. The chain combines TRBV6-4 with TRBJ2-3, with 7 nucleotides matching TRBD2. The V and J ends lost 2 bases and 3 bases, in that order; junction bases with no gene match: 2. CDR3 length: 14 amino acids. In germline, CDR1 is MRHNA, CDR2 SNTAGT. CDR3 loop: CASSDGGETDTQYF. The CDR3 coding sequence is TGTGCCAGCAGTGACGGGGGGGAGACAGATACGCAGTATTTT.

This clonotype was observed many times. CDR3 region: CASSFYREYEQYF. As DNA, the CDR3 is TGTGCCAGCAGCTTTTACAGGGAATATGAGCAGTACTTC. The V gene is TRBV7-2, the J gene TRBJ2-7; D perhaps matches TRBD1 (6 bases). The CDR3 loop spans 13 amino acids. CDR1 and CDR2 (germline): SGHTA, FQGNSA. The V and J ends lost 3 bases and 7 bases respectively, with 13 bases between them.

This clonotype was seen ten or more times. This chain joins TRBV24-1 and TRBJ1-1, with 7 bases matching TRBD1. In germline, CDR1 is KGHDR, CDR2 SFDVKD. CDR3 size: 15 residues. With V trimmed by 2 bases and J by 6 bases, 8 bases remained unmatched. The CDR3 DNA reads as TGTGCCACCAGTGATTCAGCCAGGGGGGACCCTGAAGCTTTCTTT. It is translated as CATSDSARGDPEAFF.

This clonotype was observed at least ten times. The chain couples TRBV28 to TRBJ1-1; 7 nucleotides match TRBD1. The CDR3 is 12 amino acids. V was clipped by 7 bases and J by 6 bases; unmatched bases: 5. Looked up from germline, CDR1 is MDHEN and CDR2 is SYDVKM. The chain's CDR3 is CASTSGTAEAFF. CDR3 bases: TGTGCCAGCACCAGCGGGACAGCTGAAGCTTTCTTT.

This clonotype appeared many times. The chain carries TRBV2 and TRBJ1-1; D call uncertain. Trimming removed 7 bases from V and 3 bases from J, with 6 bases in between. CDR3 size: 11 residues. Germline CDR1 and CDR2: SNHLY and FYNNEI. The CDR3 protein is CASNLHTEAFF. In nucleotides, the CDR3 is TGTGCCAGCAATTTGCACACTGAAGCTTTCTTT.

The chain joins TRBV19 to TRBJ2-1; D uncertain. This CDR3 region has 17 residues. The V gene lost 1 base and the J gene lost 4 bases, with 17 bases spanning the gap. Germline V gene sequence: CDR1 LNHDA, CDR2 SQIVND (reference sequence). CDR3 nucleotides: TGTGCCAGTAGTATAGCCCTTTTATATGCCTCATACAATGAGCAGTTCTTC. Its protein is CASSIALLYASYNEQFF.

This clonotype showed up just a few times. Relative to the germline gene, one junction end is altered; a read error may explain this. This rearrangement joins TRBV28 to TRBJ1-1; maybe TRBD1 (5 bases). Germline V CDR1 and CDR2: MDHEN, SYDVKM. The CDR3 covers 12 residues. The DNA for the CDR3 is TGTGCCAGCAGTCCCGGGACGGCAAAGAAGGTCTTT. Translating it yields CASSPGTAKKVF.

This clonotype was recorded at least ten times. The chain has TRBV12-3 or TRBV12-4 and TRBJ1-6; 7 positions agree with TRBD1. The V gene end was trimmed by 1 base and the J gene end by 9 bases; junction bases not matched to a gene: 9. The CDR3 is 16 residues long. The CDR3 DNA is TGTGCCAGCAGTTTAGAGGGAGGGGGCGGAATTTCACCCCTCCACTTT. It specifies CASSLEGGGGISPLHF.

This clonotype was detected only a few times. The gene calls are TRBV18 and TRBJ2-5, with 9 bases lining up with TRBD2. This CDR3 is 15 amino acids long. The germline V gene has CDR1 KGHSH and CDR2 LQKENI. The junction had 5 bases not matched to a gene; V was cut back by 5 bases and J by 1 base. This CDR3 is CASSSRLAVQETQYF. In DNA form, the CDR3 reads TGTGCCAGCTCATCTCGACTAGCGGTCCAAGAGACCCAGTACTTC.

This clonotype appeared a few times. V and J are TRBV11-2 and TRBJ2-1, with TRBD2 matching 8 bases. The CDR3 loop spans 15 amino acids. Trimming took 4 bases from V and 4 from J; bases not matched to a gene: 6. Germline V gene sequence: CDR1 SGHAT, CDR2 FQNNGV. CDR3 DNA sequence: TGTGCCAGCAGCTCTGCGGGGGGCCTATACAATGAGCAGTTCTTC. This translates into CASSSAGGLYNEQFF.

This clonotype was recorded many times. The J gene is TRBJ2-1, the V gene TRBV7-9; no reliable D call. In germline, CDR1 is SEHNR, CDR2 FQNEAQ (reference sequence). Trimming took 2 bases from V and 8 from J, leaving 16 bases between them. This CDR3 is 15 amino acids long. CDR3 bases: TGTGCCAGCAGCTTAACGCGATTTGGTGAGGATGAGCAGTTCTTC. This sequence encodes CASSLTRFGEDEQFF.

This clonotype showed up many times. The chain recombines TRBV20-1 with TRBJ2-1; D is perhaps TRBD2 (6 bases). Germline V gene sequence: CDR1 DFQATT, CDR2 SNEGSKA (reference sequence). There are 14 residues in the CDR3. V was clipped by 5 bases and J by 0 bases, with 11 bases between them. CDR3 amino acids: CSAFRGSSYNEQFF. The CDR3 bases are TGCAGTGCTTTTCGGGGGAGCTCCTACAATGAGCAGTTCTTC.

On this clonotype: A much larger clone sits a single nucleotide away, making a read error possible. J is TRBJ2-5 and V is TRBV20-1, with 9 bases lining up with TRBD2. Trimming at V came to 0 bases and at J to 4 bases, leaving 6 bases not matched to a gene. The germline gives CDR1 DFQATT, CDR2 SNEGSKA (reference sequence). The CDR3 runs to 15 residues. This CDR3 reads CSARDPRGGRETQYF. The DNA of the CDR3 is TGCAGTGCTAGAGATCCGCGGGGGGGCCGAGAGACCCAGTACTTC.

Many counts were recorded for this clonotype. This chain uses TRBV29-1 with TRBJ2-7, with 8 bases identical to TRBD1. Germline lookup yields CDR1 SQVTM and CDR2 ANQGSEA. CDR3 size: 15 residues. The V gene end was trimmed by 4 bases and the J gene end by 2 bases; junction bases not matched to a gene: 10. The DNA of the CDR3 is TGCAGCGTTGGGAGCCGGGACAGGACAACCTACGAGCAGTACTTC. Translation gives CSVGSRDRTTYEQYF.

This clonotype was observed at least ten times. V gene TRBV6-2 or TRBV6-3 combines with J gene TRBJ1-2, with a tentative D call TRBD1 (6 bases). The CDR3 extends over 15 amino acids. Germline assignment: CDR1 MNHEY and CDR2 SVGEGT. V lost 7 bases and J lost 2, with 17 bases in between. Here the CDR3 reads CASTIAGAGNYGYTF. The CDR3 coding sequence is TGTGCCAGCACCATCGCAGGGGCAGGGAACTATGGCTACACCTTC.

This clonotype occurred many times. This rearrangement joins TRBV6-5 to TRBJ1-2, with 7 bases fitting TRBD1. The CDR3 covers 12 residues. V lost 10 bases and J lost 8; bases outside the gene matches: 10. Germline V gene data show CDR1 as MNHEY and CDR2 as SVGAGI. CDR3: CATVDRAEGYTF. The CDR3 DNA follows: TGTGCCACCGTAGACAGGGCTGAAGGCTACACCTTC.

This clonotype was seen ten or more times. The CDR3 reads CASMGTGDYGYTF. DNA of the CDR3: TGTGCCAGTATGGGGACAGGGGACTATGGCTACACCTTC. This chain connects TRBV19 to TRBJ1-2, with 10 bases identical to TRBD1. This CDR3 is 13 amino acids long. Unmatched junction bases numbered 2, after V lost 7 bases and J lost 3 bases. Germline CDR1 is LNHDA and CDR2 is SQIVND (reference sequence).

This clonotype was seen a handful of times. This rearrangement joins TRBV20-1 to TRBJ2-7; tentatively, D is TRBD2 (6 bases). Germline CDR1 DFQATT, CDR2 SNEGSKA (reference sequence). The CDR3 spans 12 residues. V lost 5 bases and J 4 bases, leaving 12 bases between the germline ends. For the CDR3, the DNA is TGCAGTGCTCAAAGACGGGGGTACGAGCAGTACGTC. Translating it yields CSAQRRGYEQYV.